The clone carrying this T cell receptor (beta chain) was found many times. Its antigen is unknown. The source of the sample is a study of T cell repertoires in cytomegalovirus infection. On the study more broadly: Signatures in public TCR beta sequences pointed to both CMV infection and matching HLA type.

The germline CDR1 and CDR2 sequences are SGHRS and YFSETQ. This CDR3 is 18 amino acids long. Trimming shortened V by 4 bases and J by 3 bases, and 26 bases separated the two germline ends. TCRdb recomputed calls from the reads with MiXCR, one row per CDR3 protein. The sample carries fewer than 550,000 distinct CDR3 sequences, approximately 10% recorded once. Study conclusions and caveats: Dominant in the ex vivo response were TCR beta clonotypes restricted by HLA-C and specific for CMV. Totalled public TCR beta family frequency picked out people who carried CMV plus the relevant HLA.

Sequenced input: PBMCs. The TCR sequence derives from a human donor in good health (CMV status not recorded). Some clones in this sample may be carry-over from other donors' samples. V and J are TRBV5-1 and TRBJ2-7; maybe TRBD2 (5 bases). CDR3 residues: CASSARGPRAVSLYEQYF. CDR3 coding DNA: TGCGCCAGCAGCGCCAGAGGGCCTAGAGCGGTTTCCCTCTACGAGCAGTACTTC.